Presented here are 13 T cell receptor beta chains from one specimen sequenced in a study of glioma-infiltrating T cells. TCR alpha and beta CDR3 regions were amplified from RNA using iRepertoire nested multiplex PCR. MiXCR, run by TCRdb on the multiplex PCR reads, gives a single entry per CDR3 protein. This table has 100,000 to 150,000 distinct CDR3 sequences, about 23% appearing once. The material sequenced was glioma tissue, nonneoplastic brain tissue, or PBMCs (not recorded which). These receptors were taken from a human donor with low-grade glioma or glioblastoma, undergoing nonglioma brain surgery, or in good health (not recorded which).

A note on this clonotype: Just one base apart from a much larger clone, this may be a read error. The DNA of the CDR3 is TGCAGTGCTAGTAACTTCAGCGGGGATAACCCTTACGGCTACGAGCAGTACTTC. Encoded protein: CSASNFSGDNPYGYEQYF. V usage is TRBV20-1 and J usage is TRBJ2-7; 7 bases align to TRBD2. The CDR3 is 18 residues long. CDR1 and CDR2 from the germline V gene are DFQATT and SNEGSKA (reference sequence). V lost 3 bases to trimming and J lost 3 bases; unmatched junction nucleotides: 20.

Concerning this clonotype: Given the absence of the conserved phenylalanine or tryptophan at the CDR3 end, a read error is likely. The rearrangement links TRBV3-1 to TRBJ2-7, with 10 bases fitting TRBD2. The CDR3 totals 14 residues. V lost 0 bases, J lost 7 bases, and 3 bases stayed unmatched. Germline V lookup: CDR1 LGHDT, CDR2 YNNKEL (reference sequence). The CDR3: CASSQDLAGGEQYL. As DNA, the CDR3 is TGTGCCAGCAGCCAAGACTTAGCGGGAGGAGAGCAGTACCTC.

This clonotype was seen at least ten times. V is TRBV7-2 and J is TRBJ1-6; TRBD1 matches 7 bases. The length of the CDR3 is 16 residues. The V gene's germline CDR1 is SGHTA and CDR2 FQGNSA. Germline trimming cut 4 bases from V and 11 bases from J; bases unmatched to any gene: 14. The CDR3, as DNA: TGTGCCAGCAGCTCGATCACAGGGGCCGGTTTAACACCCCTCCACTTT. Protein sequence: CASSSITGAGLTPLHF.

This clonotype was observed at least ten times. The chain carries TRBV2 and TRBJ1-2, with D maybe TRBD1 (5 bases). CDR1 is SNHLY, CDR2 FYNNEI, per germline. CDR3 length: 12 amino acids. V was trimmed by 4 bases and J by 3 bases, leaving 6 bases between them. Here the CDR3 reads CASSGGDYGYTF. The CDR3 DNA sequence: TGTGCCAGCAGTGGGGGCGACTATGGCTACACCTTC.

Turning to this clonotype: This could be a read error, since a much larger clone is one nucleotide away. CDR3 sequence (DNA): TGTGCCAGCGGGCGGGAGGGCCTTGGAGAGCAGTACTTC. Protein sequence: CASGREGLGEQYF. The V and J genes are TRBV6-2 or TRBV6-3 and TRBJ2-7; 9 bases fit TRBD2. The V and J ends lost 8 bases and 7 bases, in that order; junction bases with no gene match: 9. In germline, CDR1 is MNHEY, CDR2 SVGEGT. This CDR3 has 13 amino acids.

This clonotype was detected many times. The genes are TRBV20-1 and TRBJ2-1; TRBD1 is a possible D gene (5 bases). Germline CDR1 is DFQATT and CDR2 is SNEGSKA (reference sequence). The CDR3 length is 13 residues. V dropped 2 bases and J dropped 2 bases, with 7 bases sitting between them. The CDR3 sequence: CSARQGTYNEQFF. In nucleotides, the CDR3 is TGCAGTGCTAGACAGGGTACCTACAATGAGCAGTTCTTC.

On this clonotype itself: A read error is possible here, since a much larger clone lies one base away. The chain combines TRBV28 with TRBJ2-7, with 8 positions matching TRBD2. This CDR3 region has 13 residues. Germline V gives CDR1 MDHEN, CDR2 SYDVKM. CDR3 sequence reads: CASNAGGAYGQYF. The CDR3 DNA follows: TGTGCCAGCAATGCCGGGGGGGCCTACGGGCAGTACTTC.

V usage is TRBV6-2 or TRBV6-3 and J usage is TRBJ2-5, with D tentatively TRBD1 (6 bases). Looked up from germline, CDR1 is MNHEY and CDR2 is SVGEGT. The CDR3 contains 13 residues. V lost 7 bases to trimming and J lost 6 bases, with 15 bases between them. DNA for the CDR3: TGTGCCAGCAAAAGGAGAGGGGGACAGACCCAGTACTTC. Protein product: CASKRRGGQTQYF.

Many counts were recorded for this clonotype. The chain is built from TRBV7-2 and TRBJ2-1, with unresolved D. CDR1 and CDR2 (germline): SGHTA, FQGNSA. Trimming took off 4 bases at V and 10 bases at J, with 14 bases between the two ends. CDR3 length: 13 residues. CDR3 residues: CASSSQEGVEQFF. The CDR3 nucleotides are TGTGCCAGCAGCTCCCAGGAAGGAGTCGAGCAGTTCTTC.

This clonotype came up many times. The chain is built from TRBV4-1 and TRBJ1-1; 10 nucleotides align to TRBD1. The CDR3 totals 13 residues. Per germline, CDR1 MGHRA and CDR2 YSYEKL. With V trimmed by 1 base and J by 13 bases, 6 bases remained unmatched. The CDR3 sequence is CASSQVLGTGDFF. The CDR3 coding sequence is TGCGCCAGCAGCCAAGTACTAGGGACAGGGGATTTCTTT.

In its sample, this clonotype was seen many times. The chain combines TRBV6-1 with TRBJ2-1; D is undetermined. V lost 4 bases and J 3 bases, leaving 25 bases between the germline ends. This CDR3 comprises 19 residues. In germline, CDR1 is MNHNS, CDR2 SASEGT. CDR3 in amino acids: CASSGELIVAVSVYNEQFF. Here the CDR3 DNA reads TGTGCCAGCAGTGGAGAGCTAATTGTAGCTGTGTCAGTCTACAATGAGCAGTTCTTC.

Note on this clonotype: Sequence at one end of the junction differs from germline and may be a read error. J is TRBJ2-6 and V is TRBV27, with 7 bases identical to TRBD1. Germline V gives CDR1 MNHEY, CDR2 SMNVEV (reference sequence). The CDR3 covers 13 residues. CDR3 sequence: CARSLQGSNVLTF. The DNA of the CDR3 is TGTGCCAGAAGTTTACAGGGGTCCAACGTCCTGACTTTC.

This clonotype was observed many times. The genes are TRBV27 and TRBJ1-5, with TRBD1 identical over 7 bases. The CDR3 loop spans 19 amino acids. Trimming at V came to 5 bases and at J to 0 bases, leaving 16 bases not matched to a gene. Germline CDR1 MNHEY, CDR2 SMNVEV (reference sequence). CDR3 sequence reads: CASSNIFLGQVHSNQPQHF. The CDR3 bases are TGTGCCAGCAGTAACATTTTCCTAGGACAGGTTCATAGCAATCAGCCCCAGCATTTT.